The clone carrying this T cell receptor beta chain was detected a few times. The target antigen is unknown. The Oncomine TCR Beta short-read assay was applied to DNA of cultured CD4+ T cells. TCRdb itself ran the PCR reads through MiXCR, one entry per CDR3 protein. The repertoire holds 15,000 to 20,000 distinct CDR3 sequences, with approximately 70% as singletons. The sample is drawn from a study of vaccination and CD4 T cells after COVID-19. Study observations and caveats: Spike mono-reactivity was evident in 304 of the 307 vaccine-specific clones derived from convalescent patients.

With 6 bases clipped from V and 4 bases from J, the junction kept 3 bases outside the gene matches. The CDR3 runs to 13 residues. Germline-derived CDR1 and CDR2 are MNHNS and SASEGT. Described treatment: roughly 10-day PBMC culture with coronavirus spike peptide pools or control peptides (ViraFEST assay). The chain joins TRBV6-1 to TRBJ1-5; 7 bases align to TRBD1. The sample taken for sequencing was CD4+ T cells from blood, cultured in vitro. The TCR originated in a human donor who had recovered from COVID-19. The CDR3 protein is CASRQGRNQPQHF. CDR3 sequence (DNA): TGTGCCAGCAGACAGGGGCGGAATCAGCCCCAGCATTTT.